This T cell receptor beta chain stems from a study of T cells in Graves' hyperthyroidism and ophthalmopathy. General observations from the study: Expanded thyroid clonotypes (above 0.001) were mostly also found in blood.

This clonotype was seen more than once but under ten times. The antigen is not known. The study excluded patients with uncontrolled infection, other autoimmune disease, pregnancy or lactation. Amplified TCR beta CDR3 regions came from RNA transcripts. In the first-round RT-PCR of the TCR CDR3, the HTBI primer set was used. TCRdb reanalysed the multiplex PCR reads using MiXCR and keeps one entry per CDR3 protein. The repertoire consists of some 650,000 distinct CDR3 sequences, with around 15% occurring once and the leading ten covering more than 3%. CDR3 length: 14 amino acids. V shed 1 base and J shed 3 bases, with 10 bases lying between them. Germline loops: CDR1 MNHNS, CDR2 SASEGT.

The sequenced material came from blood. The genes are TRBV6-1 and TRBJ2-7; possibly TRBD1 for D (6 bases). The sequence came from a woman between 40 and 55 years old with Graves' ophthalmopathy. In DNA, the CDR3 is TGTGCCAGCAGTGAAGATCCCAGGGGCTACGAGCAGTACTTC. It is translated as CASSEDPRGYEQYF.